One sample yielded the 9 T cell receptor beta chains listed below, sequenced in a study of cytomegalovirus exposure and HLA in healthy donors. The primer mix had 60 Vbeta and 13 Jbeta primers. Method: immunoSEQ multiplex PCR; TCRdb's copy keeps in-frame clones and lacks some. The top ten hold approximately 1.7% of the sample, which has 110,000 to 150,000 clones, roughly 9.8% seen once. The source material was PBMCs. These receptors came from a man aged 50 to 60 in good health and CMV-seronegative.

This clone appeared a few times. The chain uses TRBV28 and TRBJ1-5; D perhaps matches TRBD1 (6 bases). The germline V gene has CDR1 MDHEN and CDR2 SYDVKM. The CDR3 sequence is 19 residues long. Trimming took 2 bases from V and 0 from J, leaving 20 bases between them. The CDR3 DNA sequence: TGTGCCAGCAGTTTAAGGGGGACCCTGGACAGATATAGCAATCAGCCCCAGCATTTT. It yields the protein CASSLRGTLDRYSNQPQHF.

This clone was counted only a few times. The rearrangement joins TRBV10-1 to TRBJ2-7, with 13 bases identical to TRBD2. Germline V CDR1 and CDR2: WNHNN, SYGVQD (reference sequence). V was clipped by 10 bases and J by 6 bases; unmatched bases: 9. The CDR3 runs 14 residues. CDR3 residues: CATAGLAGACEQYF. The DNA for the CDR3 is TGCGCCACCGCTGGACTAGCGGGAGCTTGCGAGCAGTACTTC.

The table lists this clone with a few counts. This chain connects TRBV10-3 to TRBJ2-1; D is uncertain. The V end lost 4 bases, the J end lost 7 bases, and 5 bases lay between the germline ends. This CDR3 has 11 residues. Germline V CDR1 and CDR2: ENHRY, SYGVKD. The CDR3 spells CAISVSNEQFF. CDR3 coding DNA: TGTGCCATCAGTGTATCGAATGAGCAGTTCTTC.

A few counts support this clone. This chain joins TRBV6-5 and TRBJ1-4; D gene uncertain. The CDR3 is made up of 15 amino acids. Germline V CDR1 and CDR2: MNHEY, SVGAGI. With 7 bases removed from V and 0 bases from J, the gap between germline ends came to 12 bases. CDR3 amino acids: CASTTGGATNEKLFF. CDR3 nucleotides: TGTGCCAGCACAACCGGCGGCGCAACTAATGAAAAACTGTTTTTT.

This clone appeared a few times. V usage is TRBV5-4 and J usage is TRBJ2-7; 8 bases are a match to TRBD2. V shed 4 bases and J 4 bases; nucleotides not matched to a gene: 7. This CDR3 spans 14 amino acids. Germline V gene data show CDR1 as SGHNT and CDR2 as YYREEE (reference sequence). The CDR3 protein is CASSQNEREYEQYF. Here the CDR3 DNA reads TGTGCCAGCAGCCAGAATGAGCGGGAGTACGAGCAGTACTTC.

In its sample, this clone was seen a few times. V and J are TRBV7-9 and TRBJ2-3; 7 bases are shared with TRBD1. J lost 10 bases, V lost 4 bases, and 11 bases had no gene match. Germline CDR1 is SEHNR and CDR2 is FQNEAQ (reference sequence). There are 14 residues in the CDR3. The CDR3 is CASSSKGAGWAQYF. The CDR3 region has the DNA TGTGCCAGCAGCTCGAAGGGGGCAGGGTGGGCGCAGTATTTT.

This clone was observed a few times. As DNA, the CDR3 is TGTGCCAGCAGCCGAGGGAACAGGGCAGCGACCGAAGCCAAAAACATTCAGTACTTC. Residues: CASSRGNRAATEAKNIQYF. The chain couples TRBV7-9 to TRBJ2-4; the D gene is possibly TRBD1 (6 bases). The V end lost 5 bases, the J end lost 0 bases, and 23 bases lay between the germline ends. The CDR3 is made up of 19 amino acids. CDR1 and CDR2 (germline): SEHNR, FQNEAQ (reference sequence).

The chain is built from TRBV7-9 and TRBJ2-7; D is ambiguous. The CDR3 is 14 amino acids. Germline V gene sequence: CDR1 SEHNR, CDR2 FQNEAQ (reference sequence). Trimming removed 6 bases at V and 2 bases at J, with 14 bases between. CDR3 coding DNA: TGTGCCAGCAGGTCAACGGGTCTAGCCTACGAGCAGTACTTC. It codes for CASRSTGLAYEQYF. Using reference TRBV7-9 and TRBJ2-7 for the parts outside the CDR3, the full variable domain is DTGVSQNPRHKITKRGQNVTFRCDPISEHNRLYWYRQTLGQGPEFLTYFQNEAQLEKSRLLSDRFSAERPKGSFSTLEIQRTEQGDSAMYLCASRSTGLAYEQYFGPGTRLTVT.

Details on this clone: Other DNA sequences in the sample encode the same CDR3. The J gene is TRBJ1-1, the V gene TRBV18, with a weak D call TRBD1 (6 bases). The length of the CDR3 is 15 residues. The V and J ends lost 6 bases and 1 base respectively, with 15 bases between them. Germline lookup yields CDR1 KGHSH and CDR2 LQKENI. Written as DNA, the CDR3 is TGTGCCAGCTCCCCCCAGACAGGATCGAACACTGAAGCTTTCTTT. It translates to CASSPQTGSNTEAFF.